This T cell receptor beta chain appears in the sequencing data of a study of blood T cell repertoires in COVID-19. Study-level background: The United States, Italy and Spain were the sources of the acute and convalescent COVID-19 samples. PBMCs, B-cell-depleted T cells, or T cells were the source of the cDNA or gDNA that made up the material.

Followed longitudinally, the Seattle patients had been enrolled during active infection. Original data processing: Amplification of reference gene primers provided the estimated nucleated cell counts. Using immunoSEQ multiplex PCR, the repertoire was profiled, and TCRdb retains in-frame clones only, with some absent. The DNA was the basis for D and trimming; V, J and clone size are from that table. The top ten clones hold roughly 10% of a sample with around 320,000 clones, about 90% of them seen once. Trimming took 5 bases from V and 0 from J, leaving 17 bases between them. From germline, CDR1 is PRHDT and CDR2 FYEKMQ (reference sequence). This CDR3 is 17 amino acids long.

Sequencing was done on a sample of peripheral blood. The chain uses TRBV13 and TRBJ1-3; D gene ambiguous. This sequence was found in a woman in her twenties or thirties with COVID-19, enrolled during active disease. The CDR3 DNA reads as TGTGCCAGCAGCAACAGTTACCCCAGGAACTCTGGAAACACCATATATTTT. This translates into CASSNSYPRNSGNTIYF.